The sequence of this T cell receptor (beta chain) was determined in a study of human T cells and chemical hapten exposure. Study at large: Women made up most patients, who had alopecia areata, totalis or universalis. General study findings and limits: Alopecia in the donors means their immune response may deviate from healthy people's.

Worth noting for this clonotype: Its antigen is unknown.

The library gave individual cDNA molecules unique molecular identifiers. Using its own MiXCR run on the RACE reads, TCRdb lists one record per CDR3 protein. The repertoire holds roughly 90,000 distinct CDR3 sequences, with approximately 11% as singletons. The sample's time point: patch test 3, about 24 weeks after DPC sensitization. Treatment in this sample: therapeutic diphenylcyclopropenone sensitization with weekly scalp DPC. The input for sequencing was whole blood, taken in connection with sensitization to the hapten diphenylcyclopropenone (DPC). This receptor was identified in a woman aged 25 to 39 with alopecia areata. Some clones in this sample may be carry-over from other donors' samples.

CDR3 in DNA: TGTGCCAGCAATGGGGGTGTGTACGATACGCAGTATTTT. Amino acid sequence: CASNGGVYDTQYF. The chain uses TRBV27 and TRBJ2-3; D is possibly TRBD1 or TRBD2 (5 bases each). The CDR3 length is 13 residues. Germline CDR1 reads MNHEY; CDR2 reads SMNVEV (reference sequence). V gave up 7 bases and J gave up 6 bases, with 14 bases separating them.